This TCR beta chain was sequenced during a study of T-cell memory formation after mild COVID-19. The CDR3 has 13 residues. CDR1 is SGHRS and CDR2 is YFSETQ in the germline V gene. Study-level points and caveats: Within pre-infection memory, some responding clones were found, suggesting cross-reactive memory joined.

There are a few counts of this clonotype. No antigen is known for it. One end of the junction fails to match germline, which may point to a read error. A single record per CDR3 protein comes from TCRdb applying MiXCR to the 5' RACE reads. The sample lists approximately 500,000 distinct CDR3 sequences, 20% to 25% occurring once. J is TRBJ2-5 and V is TRBV5-1, with D tentatively TRBD2 (6 bases). The material sequenced was PBMCs or a T cell subset sorted from them (not recorded which). This TCR was sampled from an adult woman who had mild COVID-19 (a few samples of this study predate the infection). Cell type and time point are not known. This CDR3 reads CASRFREQGPGSF. The CDR3 bases are TGCGCCAGCAGATTTCGAGAGCAGGGCCCCGGGAGCTTC.